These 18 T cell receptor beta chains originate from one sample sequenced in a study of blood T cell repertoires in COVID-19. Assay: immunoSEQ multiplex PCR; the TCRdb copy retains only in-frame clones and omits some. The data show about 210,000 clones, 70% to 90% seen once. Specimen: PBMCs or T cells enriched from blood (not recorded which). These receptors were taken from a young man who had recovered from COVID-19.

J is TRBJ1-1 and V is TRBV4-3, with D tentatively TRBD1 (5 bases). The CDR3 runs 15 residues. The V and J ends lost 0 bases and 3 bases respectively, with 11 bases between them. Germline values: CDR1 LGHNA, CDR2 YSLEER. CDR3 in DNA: TGCGCCAGCAGCCAAGATCGTGGAGGGGACACTGAAGCTTTCTTT. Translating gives CASSQDRGGDTEAFF.

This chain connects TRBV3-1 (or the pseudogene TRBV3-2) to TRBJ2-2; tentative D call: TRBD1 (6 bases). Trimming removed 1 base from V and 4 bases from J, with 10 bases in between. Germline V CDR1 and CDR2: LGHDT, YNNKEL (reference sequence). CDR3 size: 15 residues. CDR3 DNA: TGTGCCAGCAGCCAAGCAGGGGCATCCACCGGGGAGCTGTTTTTT. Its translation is CASSQAGASTGELFF.

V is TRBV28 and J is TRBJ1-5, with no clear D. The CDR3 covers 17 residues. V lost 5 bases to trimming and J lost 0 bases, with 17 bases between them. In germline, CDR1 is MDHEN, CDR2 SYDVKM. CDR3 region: CASSPRGGRSSNQPQHF. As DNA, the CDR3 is TGTGCCAGCAGTCCCCGGGGAGGCCGGAGTAGCAATCAGCCCCAGCATTTT. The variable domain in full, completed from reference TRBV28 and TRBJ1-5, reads DVKVTQSSRYLVKRTGEKVFLECVQDMDHENMFWYRQDPGLGLRLIYFSYDVKMKEKGDIPEGYSVSREKKERFSLILESASTNQTSMYLCASSPRGGRSSNQPQHFGDGTRLSIL.

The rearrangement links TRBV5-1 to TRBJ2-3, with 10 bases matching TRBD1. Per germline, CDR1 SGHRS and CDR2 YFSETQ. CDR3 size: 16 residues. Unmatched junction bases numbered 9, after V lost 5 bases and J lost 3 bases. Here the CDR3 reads CASRQGSGQGTDTQYF. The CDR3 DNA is TGCGCCAGCAGGCAAGGTTCGGGACAGGGGACAGATACGCAGTATTTT. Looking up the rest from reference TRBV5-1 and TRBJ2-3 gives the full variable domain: KAGVTQTPRYLIKTRGQQVTLSCSPISGHRSVSWYQQTPGQGLQFLFEYFSETQRNKGNFPGRFSGRQFSNSRSEMNVSTLELGDSALYLCASRQGSGQGTDTQYFGPGTRLTVL.

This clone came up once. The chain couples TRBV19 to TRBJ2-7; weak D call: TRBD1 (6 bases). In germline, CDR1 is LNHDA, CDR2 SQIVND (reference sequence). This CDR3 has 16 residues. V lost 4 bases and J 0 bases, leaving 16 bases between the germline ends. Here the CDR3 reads CASSNGTLISSYEQYF. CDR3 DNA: TGTGCCAGTAGTAACGGGACACTCATCAGCTCCTACGAGCAGTACTTC.

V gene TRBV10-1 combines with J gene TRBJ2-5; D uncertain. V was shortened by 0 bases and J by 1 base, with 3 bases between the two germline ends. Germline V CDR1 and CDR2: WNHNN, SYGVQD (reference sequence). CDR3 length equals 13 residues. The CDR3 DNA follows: TGCGCCAGCAGTGAGTCTATCCAAGAGACCCAGTACTTC. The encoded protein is CASSESIQETQYF.

The DNA of the CDR3 is TGTGCCAGCAGCTCTCCCGGGACAGGGCCTTATGGCTACACCTTC. This translates into CASSSPGTGPYGYTF. The chain has TRBV6-5 and TRBJ1-2; TRBD1 matches at 9 bases. V trimming: 6 bases; J trimming: 5 bases; junction bases outside the gene matches: 10. From germline, CDR1 is MNHEY and CDR2 SVGAGI. This CDR3 has 15 amino acids.

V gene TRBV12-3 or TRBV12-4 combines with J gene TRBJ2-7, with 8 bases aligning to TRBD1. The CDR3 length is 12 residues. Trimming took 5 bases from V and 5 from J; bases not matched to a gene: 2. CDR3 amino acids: CASSDRGHEQYF. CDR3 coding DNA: TGTGCCAGCAGTGACAGGGGCCACGAGCAGTACTTC.

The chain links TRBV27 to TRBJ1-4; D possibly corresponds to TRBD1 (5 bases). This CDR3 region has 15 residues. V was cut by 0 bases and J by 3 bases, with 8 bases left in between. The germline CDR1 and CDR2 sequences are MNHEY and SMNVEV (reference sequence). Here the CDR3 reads CASSLSGGANEKLFF. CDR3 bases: TGTGCCAGCAGTTTATCGGGGGGGGCTAATGAAAAACTGTTTTTT.

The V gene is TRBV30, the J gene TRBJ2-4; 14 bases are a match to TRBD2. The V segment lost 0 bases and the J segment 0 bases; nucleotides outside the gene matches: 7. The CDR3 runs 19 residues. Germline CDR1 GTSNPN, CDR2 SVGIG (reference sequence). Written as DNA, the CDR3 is TGTGCCTGGAGTGTATTTGGGACTAGCGGGGGACTAGCCAAAAACATTCAGTACTTC. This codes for CAWSVFGTSGGLAKNIQYF.

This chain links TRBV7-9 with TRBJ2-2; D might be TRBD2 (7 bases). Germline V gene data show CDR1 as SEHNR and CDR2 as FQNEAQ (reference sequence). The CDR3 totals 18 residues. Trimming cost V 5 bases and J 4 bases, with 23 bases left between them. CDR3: CASSPGGWVVEGTGELFF. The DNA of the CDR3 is TGTGCCAGCAGCCCGGGGGGCTGGGTGGTCGAAGGCACCGGGGAGCTGTTTTTT.

CDR3 in amino acids: CASSQETGSRSSYNEQFF. The CDR3 DNA reads TGTGCCAGCAGCCAAGAGACAGGGTCAAGGAGCTCCTACAATGAGCAGTTCTTC. The chain employs TRBV3-1 (or the pseudogene TRBV3-2) and TRBJ2-1; 7 bases are shared with TRBD1. Trimming took 0 bases from V and 0 from J; bases not matched to a gene: 8. Germline V gene data show CDR1 as LGHDT and CDR2 as YNNKEL (reference sequence). CDR3 length equals 18 residues.

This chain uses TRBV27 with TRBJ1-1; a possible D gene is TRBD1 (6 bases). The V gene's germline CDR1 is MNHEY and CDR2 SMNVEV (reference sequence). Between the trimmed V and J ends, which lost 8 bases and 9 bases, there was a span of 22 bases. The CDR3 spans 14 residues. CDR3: CASSRLGGGIKAFF. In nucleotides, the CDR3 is TGTGCCAGCTCCCGATTGGGGGGGGGCATAAAAGCTTTCTTT.

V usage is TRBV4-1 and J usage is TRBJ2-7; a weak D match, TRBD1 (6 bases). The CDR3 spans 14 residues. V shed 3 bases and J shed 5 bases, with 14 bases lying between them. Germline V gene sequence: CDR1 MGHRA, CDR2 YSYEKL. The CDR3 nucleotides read TGCGCCAGCAGCCAGGGAAACAGGGTCCACGAGCAGTACTTC. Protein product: CASSQGNRVHEQYF.

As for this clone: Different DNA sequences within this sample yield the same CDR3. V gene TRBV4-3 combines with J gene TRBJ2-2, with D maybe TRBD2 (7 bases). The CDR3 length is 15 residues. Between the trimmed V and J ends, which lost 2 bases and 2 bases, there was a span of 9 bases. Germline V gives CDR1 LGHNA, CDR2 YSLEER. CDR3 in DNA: TGCGCCAGCAGCCAAAGGGGGGGAAACACCGGGGAGCTGTTTTTT. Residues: CASSQRGGNTGELFF.

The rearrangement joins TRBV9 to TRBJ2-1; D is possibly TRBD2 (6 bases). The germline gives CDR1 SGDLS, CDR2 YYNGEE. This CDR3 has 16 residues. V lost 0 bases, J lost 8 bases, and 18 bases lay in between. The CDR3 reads CASSVGAGKPYHEQFF. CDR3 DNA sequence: TGTGCCAGCAGCGTAGGGGCGGGAAAACCGTACCATGAGCAGTTCTTC.

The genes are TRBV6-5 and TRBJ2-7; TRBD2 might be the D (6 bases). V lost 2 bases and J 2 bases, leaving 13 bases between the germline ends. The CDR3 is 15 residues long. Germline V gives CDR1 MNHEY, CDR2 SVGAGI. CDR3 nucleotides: TGTGCCAGCAGTTACGACGGGACTGTTACCTACGAGCAGTACTTC. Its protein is CASSYDGTVTYEQYF.

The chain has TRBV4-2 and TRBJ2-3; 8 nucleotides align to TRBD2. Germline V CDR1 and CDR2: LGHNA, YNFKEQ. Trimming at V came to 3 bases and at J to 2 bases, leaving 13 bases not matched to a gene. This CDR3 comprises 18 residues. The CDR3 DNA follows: TGTGCCAGCAGCCATTACAGGGCGGGGGGTCCAGACACAGATACGCAGTATTTT. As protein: CASSHYRAGGPDTDTQYF.